The rows below give T cell receptor beta chains drawn from one sample of a study of beta chain features in type 1 diabetes. Assay used: immunoSEQ multiplex PCR; TCRdb lists only in-frame clones, some missing. This table holds around 250,000 clones, 20% to 25% found once. The material sequenced was naive CD4+ T cells from blood. Receptors originate from a woman aged 25 to 39 with type 1 diabetes. Both conserved end residues are part of each CDR3. A D gene is named only where the DNA matches it firmly. Clone size is given for some rows only: seen once, a few or many times, or a class if the clone is expanded.

. TRBJ2-7 TRBD1 TRBV2 CASRVTGVGEQYF TGTGCCAGCAGAGTAACAGGGGTTGGCGAGCAGTACTTC
few TRBJ2-7 TRBD1 TRBV29-1 CSAGDSYEQYF TGCAGCGCCGGGGACAGCTACGAGCAGTACTTC
. TRBJ1-1 . TRBV30 CAWSGRLNTEAFF TGTGCCTGGAGTGGGCGGCTGAACACTGAAGCTTTCTTT
few TRBJ2-1 . TRBV7-9 CASSLLRLYNEQFF TGTGCCAGCAGCTTATTGCGCCTTTACAATGAGCAGTTCTTC
. TRBJ2-2 . TRBV29-1 CSVERMSNTGELFF TGCAGCGTTGAGCGGATGTCAAACACCGGGGAGCTGTTTTTT
. TRBJ1-2 TRBD1 TRBV7-9 CASSWDSGYTF TGTGCCAGCAGTTGGGACAGTGGCTACACCTTC
. TRBJ2-5 . TRBV5-4 CASSFAGQAGETQYF TGTGCCAGCAGCTTTGCCGGCCAGGCAGGCGAGACCCAGTACTTC
. TRBJ1-2 . TRBV28 CASEIGGDYGYTF TGTGCCAGCGAAATAGGGGGGGACTATGGCTACACCTTC
. TRBJ2-5 . TRBV5-1 CASSLNSLKTQYF TGCGCCAGCAGCTTGAACTCCCTGAAGACCCAGTACTTC
. TRBJ2-1 . TRBV28 CASSFDSSYNEQFF TGTGCCAGCAGTTTTGACAGCTCCTACAATGAGCAGTTCTTC
few TRBJ2-1 TRBD2 TRBV30 CAWSASSGSSYNEQFF TGTGCCTGGAGTGCCTCTAGCGGGAGCTCCTACAATGAGCAGTTCTTC
. TRBJ2-7 TRBD2 TRBV4-1 CASSPRTSGSSIFAYEQYF TGCGCCAGCAGCCCCAGGACTAGCGGGAGTTCGATCTTTGCCTACGAGCAGTACTTC
few TRBJ2-4 TRBD1 TRBV28 CASSTHRGVQYF TGTGCCAGCAGTACACACAGGGGAGTTCAGTACTTC
. TRBJ1-1 TRBD1 TRBV7-2 CASSASQGAAEAFF TGTGCCAGCAGCGCGTCACAGGGGGCCGCTGAAGCTTTCTTT
. TRBJ2-1 TRBD2 TRBV4-1 CASSQDLAGNEQFF TGCGCCAGCAGCCAAGATCTAGCGGGTAATGAGCAGTTCTTC
few TRBJ1-1 TRBD1 TRBV5-6 CASSKRTGLNTEAFF TGTGCCAGCAGCAAGAGGACAGGGCTGAACACTGAAGCTTTCTTT
few TRBJ2-7 TRBD2 TRBV6-6 CASTTSGTYEQYF TGTGCCAGCACTACTAGCGGAACCTACGAGCAGTACTTC
. TRBJ2-7 . TRBV29-1 CSVSREFFYEQYF TGCAGCGTTTCTCGGGAGTTCTTCTACGAGCAGTACTTC
. TRBJ2-5 TRBD2 TRBV5-4 CASSPRTSGKGETQYF TGTGCCAGCAGCCCTAGAACTAGCGGGAAGGGAGAGACCCAGTACTTC
few TRBJ1-1 . TRBV4-1 CASSQGGPPRGAFF TGCGCCAGCAGCCAAGGGGGCCCCCCAAGAGGAGCTTTCTTT
. TRBJ2-3 TRBD1 TRBV30 CAWGQGVTDTQYF TGTGCCTGGGGACAGGGAGTAACAGATACGCAGTATTTT
few TRBJ2-7 . TRBV20-1 CSARVRDEQYF TGCAGTGCTAGAGTGAGGGACGAGCAGTACTTC
. TRBJ2-3 . TRBV27 CASSLISVKITDTQYF TGTGCCAGCAGTCTTATATCGGTTAAGATCACAGATACGCAGTATTTT
. TRBJ2-5 . TRBV29-1 CSVDDTGSGETQYF TGCAGCGTTGATGATACCGGTTCGGGAGAGACCCAGTACTTC
. TRBJ1-1 . TRBV21-1 CASSITGAETEAFF TGTGCCAGCAGCATCACAGGGGCTGAGACTGAAGCTTTCTTT
few TRBJ2-3 . TRBV10-3 CAISESSGADTQYF TGTGCCATCAGTGAGTCGTCGGGGGCAGATACGCAGTATTTT
few TRBJ2-3 . TRBV25-1 CASSEFRGTDTQYF TGTGCCAGCAGTGAATTTCGGGGGACAGATACGCAGTATTTT
. TRBJ2-5 . TRBV5-4 CASSLDQEATQYF TGTGCCAGCAGCTTGGATCAGGAGGCGACCCAGTACTTC
few TRBJ1-1 TRBD1 TRBV6-5 CASAGQVNTEAFF TGTGCCAGCGCTGGACAGGTGAACACTGAAGCTTTCTTT
few TRBJ2-7 . TRBV30 CAWEPSSYEQYF TGTGCCTGGGAACCCAGCTCCTACGAGCAGTACTTC
. TRBJ2-1 TRBD2 TRBV7-9 CASSLGLLAADYNEQFF TGTGCCAGCAGCTTGGGCCTTCTAGCGGCAGACTACAATGAGCAGTTCTTC
few TRBJ2-5 TRBD2 TRBV18 CASSPKAGRQETQYF TGTGCCAGCTCACCAAAAGCGGGACGGCAAGAGACCCAGTACTTC
. TRBJ1-1 . TRBV30 CAWSGGSRGDTEAFF TGTGCCTGGAGTGGCGGCTCCCGGGGTGACACTGAAGCTTTCTTT
few TRBJ2-1 . TRBV14 CASSQLWERYNEQFF TGTGCCAGCAGCCAATTGTGGGAGAGGTACAATGAGCAGTTCTTC
few TRBJ2-1 . TRBV21-1 CASSERDRGFQFF TGTGCCAGCAGCGAACGGGACAGGGGATTCCAGTTCTTC
few TRBJ2-7 TRBD1 TRBV15 CATSRGTGALSYEQYF TGTGCCACCAGCAGAGGGACAGGGGCGCTCTCCTACGAGCAGTACTTC
. TRBJ2-7 TRBD1 TRBV2 CASRAFRDRVAYEQYF TGTGCCAGCAGGGCGTTCCGGGACAGGGTGGCCTACGAGCAGTACTTC
few TRBJ2-7 TRBD1 TRBV18 CASSPPSGQGAGEQYF TGTGCCAGCTCACCCCCCTCGGGACAGGGGGCTGGCGAGCAGTACTTC
few TRBJ1-2 TRBD1 TRBV12-5 CASGWRDRTYGYTF TGTGCTAGTGGTTGGAGGGACAGGACCTATGGCTACACCTTC
few TRBJ1-2 . TRBV5-1 CASSQQERYGYTF TGCGCCAGCAGCCAGCAGGAACGCTATGGCTACACCTTC
few TRBJ2-7 TRBD1 TRBV29-1 CSVETQGAGQYF TGCAGCGTCGAAACACAGGGGGCAGGGCAGTACTTC
few TRBJ1-4 . TRBV30 CAWDPTRQVPFVREKLFF TGTGCCTGGGACCCGACCCGACAGGTCCCATTCGTACGTGAAAAACTGTTTTTT
. TRBJ2-3 . TRBV6-5 CASSYSRASTDTQYF TGTGCCAGCAGTTACTCCAGGGCAAGCACAGATACGCAGTATTTT
few TRBJ1-1 . TRBV2 CASTKAQGTEAFF TGTGCCAGCACCAAAGCCCAGGGAACTGAAGCTTTCTTT
. TRBJ2-3 . TRBV30 CAWTRGRSTDTQYF TGTGCCTGGACCAGGGGAAGGAGCACAGATACGCAGTATTTT
. TRBJ1-2 . TRBV30 CAWSPGSPGYTF TGTGCCTGGAGTCCGGGGAGTCCGGGCTACACCTTC
. TRBJ2-5 TRBD2 TRBV9 CASSTRTSGRAGETQYF TGTGCCAGCAGCACCCGGACTAGCGGGAGGGCCGGGGAGACCCAGTACTTC
. TRBJ2-7 . TRBV15 CATSRVDNTYEQYF TGTGCCACCAGCAGAGTCGACAACACCTACGAGCAGTACTTC
few TRBJ1-1 . TRBV15 CATSWGGRATEAFF TGTGCCACCAGCTGGGGGGGCAGGGCCACTGAAGCTTTCTTT
. TRBJ1-2 . TRBV13 CASSARDLYTF TGTGCCAGCAGCGCCAGAGACTTATACACCTTC
once TRBJ2-5 . TRBV2 CASSPGLWETQYF TGTGCCAGCAGCCCGGGGTTGTGGGAGACCCAGTACTTC
few TRBJ2-1 TRBD2 TRBV27 CASSLASGSYEQFF TGTGCCAGCAGTTTAGCTAGCGGGAGCTATGAGCAGTTCTTC
. TRBJ1-5 . TRBV4-1 CASSSRTANQPQHF TGCGCCAGCAGCTCCCGGACAGCCAATCAGCCCCAGCATTTT
. TRBJ2-3 TRBD1 TRBV6-1 CASSERTGAVTDTQYF TGTGCCAGCAGTGAACGTACAGGGGCCGTCACAGATACGCAGTATTTT